This T cell receptor beta chain was observed in a study of beta chain features in type 1 diabetes. Broader study findings: Equally in patients and controls, PCR might preferentially amplify shorter templates. All four CD4+ subsets from Type 1 diabetes patients carried moderately but significantly shorter TCRB CDR3s. Type 1 diabetes patients showed fewer insertions and more deletions at VDJ junctions. Within the patient group, naive, central memory and Treg TCRB repertoires appeared more similar to each other than within healthy donors.

The single heparinised draw taken from each donor contained roughly 100 mL of blood on average. As concerns this clone: Its antigen is currently unknown.

The authors reverse transcribed all of the isolated RNA, so sequencing captured expressed TCRB transcripts. Here immunoSEQ multiplex PCR was the method, and the copy in TCRdb shows in-frame clones only, minus some. The sample lists 300,000 to 450,000 clones, 8% to 10% occurring once. The receptor's source is a man in his thirties or forties with type 1 diabetes. The sample comprised central memory CD4+ T cells from blood.

This CDR3 reads CASRFRTAVQETQYF. In DNA, the CDR3 is TGTGCCAGCCGATTTAGGACGGCCGTTCAAGAGACCCAGTACTTC. The rearrangement links TRBV6-1 to TRBJ2-5, with D hard to call. V was pared by 8 bases and J by 2 bases, with 18 bases between. The CDR3 contains 15 residues. CDR1 MNHNS and CDR2 SASEGT come from the germline V gene.